This entry concerns a single T cell receptor (beta chain). A far larger clone lies a single base away; this is likely a read error. Alpha and beta chains were covered, as first-strand cDNA relied on TRAV- and TRBV-specific primers. Over about 18 PCR cycles, TCRs were amplified from a constant-region primer and V-primer adapter. TCRdb passed the reads through MiXCR, listing each CDR3 protein once. The sample yields around 79,000 distinct CDR3 sequences, about 19% seen once. As to time point: before trial treatment. These data belong to a study of low-dose radiotherapy and immunotherapy resistance in tumors. Whole-study context: The patients were given nivolumab 240 mg every two weeks and ipilimumab 1 mg/kg every six weeks, through an intravenous route. From cycle 1 day 1, patients took oral aspirin 300 mg every day for four cycles.

Germline V lookup: CDR1 MNHEY, CDR2 SVGEGT. Trimming pared 10 bases from V and 0 bases from J, leaving 16 bases between. The CDR3 sequence is 14 residues long. Sequenced material: PBMCs, taken before treatment. The V call is TRBV6-2 or TRBV6-3, the J call TRBJ2-7, with D perhaps TRBD1 (6 bases). This sequence originates from a male donor with prostate cancer. The CDR3 coding sequence is TGTGCCATCAGGTTGACAGGTAACTCCTACGAGCAGTACTTC. Its translation: CAIRLTGNSYEQYF.